This T cell receptor beta chain derives from a study of regulatory T cells. Study-level results: Shannon entropy was nonsignificantly lower in patient CD8+ T cells than control CD8+ cells. Regulatory T cells showed the strongest V-J pair restriction and V/J gene skewing among patient repertoires.

This CDR3 contains 14 residues. The J segment lost 3 bases and the V segment lost 10 bases, leaving 10 bases of the junction unmatched. Looked up from germline, CDR1 is SGHRS and CDR2 is YFSETQ. The primer mix had 52 TRBV and 13 TRBJ primers. Measured with immunoSEQ multiplex PCR; TCRdb has only the in-frame clones, and not every one. The table lists some 6,000 clones, 84% of them singletons. All CD3G-deficient patients showed autoimmunity, more severe in two. Patients, 2 to 39 years old, had expanded memory T-cell proportions. A word on this clone: Its antigen is as yet unknown.

Sequences were obtained from CD8+ T cells sorted from blood. The rearrangement uses TRBV5-1 and TRBJ2-1, with 7 positions matching TRBD2. The TCR comes from a child aged 10 to 17 with CD3G deficiency. The CDR3 region is CACPGGGLYNEQFF. CDR3 DNA sequence: TGCGCCTGCCCTGGCGGGGGACTCTACAATGAGCAGTTCTTC.